The 23 T cell receptor beta chains below all came from one sample that was sequenced in a study of breast tumors, draining lymph nodes, adjacent tissues. TCRdb re-called the multiplex PCR reads through MiXCR, storing one row per CDR3 protein. This table holds about 270,000 distinct CDR3 sequences, roughly 31% found once. Breast cancer patients provided tissue from their axillary draining lymph nodes. Input material: axillary lymph node tissue. All receptors come from a female donor with breast cancer. Some clones in this sample may be carry-over from other donors' samples.

This clonotype was seen repeatedly, ten times or more. The chain recombines TRBV7-2 with TRBJ2-7; TRBD1 matches 8 bases. The V gene's germline CDR1 is SGHTA and CDR2 FQGNSA. The CDR3 contains 14 residues. Trimming at V came to 6 bases and at J to 6 bases, leaving 10 bases not matched to a gene. The CDR3 loop is CASRRGQGFSEQYF. The CDR3 DNA reads TGTGCCAGCAGAAGAGGACAGGGCTTTAGCGAGCAGTACTTC.

This clonotype was counted many times. The chain is built from TRBV11-3 and TRBJ2-1; D gene ambiguous. Germline CDR1 SGHNT, CDR2 YENEEA. Trimming removed 5 bases at V and 3 bases at J, with 11 bases between. The CDR3 contains 14 residues. The CDR3 DNA sequence: TGTGCCAGCAGCACATTAGAGGACTACAATGAGCAGTTCTTC. Amino acid sequence: CASSTLEDYNEQFF.

Remarks on this clonotype: Just one base apart from a much larger clone, this may be a read error. This chain connects TRBV20-1 to TRBJ2-7, with D unclear. CDR1 and CDR2 (germline): DFQATT, SNEGSKA (reference sequence). There are 13 residues in the CDR3. CDR3 DNA sequence: TGCAGTGCTAGAGATCTAAGAAGCTACGCGCAGTACTTC. This translates into CSARDLRSYAQYF.

This chain uses TRBV3-1 with TRBJ1-6; D unresolved. The CDR3 spans 18 residues. Germline values: CDR1 LGHDT, CDR2 YNNKEL (reference sequence). V lost 1 base and J lost 7, with 20 bases in between. The CDR3 sequence: CASSQAFIRVGGNSPLHF. The CDR3 DNA reads TGTGCCAGCAGCCAAGCCTTTATAAGGGTTGGAGGGAATTCACCCCTCCACTTT.

There are many counts of this clonotype. The genes are TRBV12-3 or TRBV12-4 and TRBJ1-6, with TRBD1 as a possible D gene (6 bases). V lost 8 bases and J lost 6, with 11 bases in between. The length of the CDR3 is 13 residues. The CDR3 reads CASRTATNSPLHF. Written as DNA, the CDR3 is TGTGCCAGCCGGACAGCAACTAATTCACCCCTCCACTTT.

As to this clonotype: A read error may explain this, as a much larger clone is one base away. The conserved phenylalanine or tryptophan normally closing the CDR3 is absent here, so this likely arose from a read error. The rearrangement links TRBV28 to TRBJ1-2, with D perhaps matching TRBD1 (6 bases). Germline CDR1 MDHEN, CDR2 SYDVKM. The CDR3 extends over 14 amino acids. Trimming took 5 bases from V and 2 from J, leaving 12 bases between them. The CDR3 DNA is TGTGCCAGCAGTAGAGACAGGCTAAACTATGGCTACACCCTC. Protein product: CASSRDRLNYGYTL.

This clonotype has at least ten counts. This chain joins TRBV19 and TRBJ2-5; the D gene is possibly TRBD2 (5 bases). V shed 3 bases and J shed 4 bases, with 18 bases lying between them. Per the germline V gene, CDR1 is LNHDA and CDR2 is SQIVND (reference sequence). This CDR3 has 16 amino acids. The chain's CDR3 is CASSIPAGLTRETQYF. DNA for the CDR3: TGTGCCAGTAGTATCCCAGCCGGACTGACACGAGAGACCCAGTACTTC.

This clonotype was seen at least ten times. The gene calls are TRBV12-3 or TRBV12-4 and TRBJ1-2; weak D call: TRBD1 (6 bases). This CDR3 region has 17 residues. The V and J ends lost 4 bases and 7 bases respectively, with 25 bases between them. The CDR3 nucleotides are TGTGCCAGCAGTTATGCCGACAGGCTGGGGGTTAGAATTGGCTACACCTTC. Residues: CASSYADRLGVRIGYTF.

The chain has TRBV10-3 and TRBJ1-5, with TRBD1 matching 9 bases. This CDR3 spans 15 amino acids. The J segment lost 5 bases and the V segment lost 4 bases, leaving 6 bases of the junction unmatched. Germline V gives CDR1 ENHRY, CDR2 SYGVKD. The CDR3 DNA reads TGTGCCATCAGTGCTTGGACAGGGGACGATCAGCCCCAGCATTTT. This gives the protein CAISAWTGDDQPQHF.

For this clonotype: This may come from a read error, since a much larger clone is one base off. The J gene is TRBJ2-1, the V gene TRBV25-1, with TRBD2 matching 12 bases. Germline CDR1 MGHDK, CDR2 SYGVNS. The CDR3 has 16 amino acids. The CDR3 loop is CASSARTSGAYNKQFF. In DNA, the CDR3 is TGTGCCAGCAGTGCCCGGACTAGCGGGGCATACAATAAGCAGTTCTTC. Drawing the rest from reference TRBV25-1 and TRBJ2-1, the complete variable domain is EADIYQTPRYLVIGTGKKITLECSQTMGHDKMYWYQQDPGMELHLIHYSYGVNSTEKGDLSSESTVSRIRTEHFPLTLESARPSHTSQYLCASSARTSGAYNKQFFGPGTRLTVL.

As regards this clonotype: A read error may be the cause here, since a much bigger clone is one base away. J is TRBJ2-7 and V is TRBV20-1; 10 bases fit TRBD2. The CDR3 extends over 14 amino acids. Germline V gives CDR1 DFQATT, CDR2 SNEGSKA (reference sequence). This CDR3 is CSAGGTSASSEQYF. DNA for the CDR3: TGCAGTGCTGGGGGGACTAGCGCCTCCTCCGAGCAGTACTTC.

This clonotype was detected a few times. A clone one base away is much larger, so this may be a read error. This chain joins TRBV7-8 and TRBJ1-2; 9 nucleotides match TRBD1. The CDR3 is 15 residues long. Germline CDR1 SGHVS, CDR2 FQNEAQ. The DNA of the CDR3 is TGTGCCAGCAGCTTAACAGGGGGCCTGTCCTATGGCTACCCCTTC. It translates to CASSLTGGLSYGYPF. The whole variable domain, filled in from reference TRBV7-8 and TRBJ1-2, reads GAGVSQSPRYKVAKRGQDVALRCDPISGHVSLFWYQQALGQGPEFLTYFQNEAQLDKSGLPSDRFFAERPEGSVSTLKIQRTQQEDSAVYLCASSLTGGLSYGYPFGSGTRLTVV.

The sample holds a few counts of this clonotype. The V and J genes are TRBV28 and TRBJ1-2; the match to TRBD1 covers 9 bases. Germline V lookup: CDR1 MDHEN, CDR2 SYDVKM. This CDR3 comprises 14 residues. V shed 6 bases and J 5 bases; nucleotides not matched to a gene: 7. CDR3 sequence: CASRSTGGWYGYTF. CDR3 DNA sequence: TGTGCCAGCAGATCCACAGGGGGCTGGTATGGCTACACCTTC.

This chain links TRBV19 with TRBJ1-1; 7 bases align to TRBD1. The CDR3 loop spans 14 amino acids. Germline V CDR1 and CDR2: LNHDA, SQIVND (reference sequence). After removal of 2 bases from V and 2 bases from J, the junction contained 2 bases not matched to a gene. The CDR3 region has the DNA TGTGCCAGTAGTATACTAGGGGGCAACACTGAAGCTTTCTTT. Translating gives CASSILGGNTEAFF.

Comments on this clonotype: A read error may be the cause here, since a much bigger clone is one base away. The rearrangement uses TRBV30 and TRBJ2-7; D remains unclear. The CDR3 consists of 12 residues. Between the trimmed V and J ends, which lost 1 base and 2 bases, there was a span of 6 bases. Germline V gene lookup returns CDR1 GTSNPN and CDR2 SVGIG (reference sequence). The CDR3 DNA sequence: TGTGCCTGGAGTGCGAAGCCCTACGAGCAGTACTTC. Amino acids: CAWSAKPYEQYF.

This clonotype has ten or more counts. This chain connects TRBV5-6 to TRBJ2-3; the D gene could be TRBD1 or TRBD2 (5 bases each). Deletions cut 2 bases from V and 5 bases from J, with 9 bases between. Germline V gene lookup returns CDR1 SGHDT and CDR2 YYEEEE. This CDR3 has 13 amino acids. The CDR3 nucleotides are TGTGCCAGCAGCTTTGGGGGTGGAGATACGCAGTATTTT. This sequence encodes CASSFGGGDTQYF.

The rearrangement links TRBV20-1 to TRBJ1-1; TRBD1 is a possible D gene (5 bases). The CDR3 sequence is 16 residues long. Germline V CDR1 and CDR2: DFQATT, SNEGSKA (reference sequence). V was cut by 0 bases and J by 1 base, with 15 bases left in between. The CDR3 DNA follows: TGCAGTGCTAGAGATAGCCGGGGACTGCGGAACACTGAAGCTTTCTTT. It yields the protein CSARDSRGLRNTEAFF.

Concerning this clonotype: Being one base from a much bigger clone, this may be a read error. This sequence joins TRBV4-2 and TRBJ1-4, with D tentatively TRBD1 (5 bases). CDR3 length equals 14 residues. Germline V gene lookup returns CDR1 LGHNA and CDR2 YNFKEQ. The CDR3 sequence: CASSPGVANEELFF. The CDR3 nucleotides are TGTGCCAGCAGCCCGGGGGTGGCTAATGAAGAACTGTTTTTT.

This clonotype appeared many times. V gene TRBV10-2 combines with J gene TRBJ1-2; maybe TRBD1 (5 bases). This CDR3 is 16 amino acids long. The V and J ends lost 1 base and 1 base respectively, with 13 bases between them. Germline V gene lookup returns CDR1 WSHSY and CDR2 SAAADI. CDR3 loop: CASSEFRGDSNYGYTF. CDR3 DNA sequence: TGCGCCAGCAGTGAGTTTAGGGGAGATAGTAACTATGGCTACACCTTC.

The sample holds many counts of this clonotype. The chain combines TRBV20-1 with TRBJ1-5; D gene ambiguous. The CDR3 covers 13 residues. Germline V gene lookup returns CDR1 DFQATT and CDR2 SNEGSKA (reference sequence). The ends were cut back, 6 bases at V and 4 bases at J, with 13 bases in the middle. The DNA of the CDR3 is TGCAGTGCAAGGAATCCGGGGAATCAGCCCCAGCATTTT. As protein: CSARNPGNQPQHF.

At least ten counts were recorded for this clonotype. This chain links TRBV6-1 with TRBJ2-5; D is unclear. The CDR3 consists of 14 residues. Trimming left V 7 bases short and J 2 bases short, with 14 bases between. Germline values: CDR1 MNHNS, CDR2 SASEGT. The CDR3 region is CASTPGGQQETQYF. The CDR3, as DNA: TGTGCCAGCACACCCGGTGGGCAGCAAGAGACCCAGTACTTC.

This clonotype was picked up many times. The chain has TRBV20-1 and TRBJ1-2; possibly TRBD1 for D (6 bases). Germline V gene sequence: CDR1 DFQATT, CDR2 SNEGSKA (reference sequence). V shed 0 bases and J shed 8 bases, with 13 bases lying between them. The CDR3 consists of 13 residues. CDR3: CSAREAGAHGYTF. In nucleotides, the CDR3 is TGCAGTGCTAGAGAAGCAGGGGCGCACGGCTACACCTTC.

This clonotype has ten or more counts. The chain recombines TRBV6-1 with TRBJ1-3; D call uncertain. The ends were cut back, 10 bases at V and 0 bases at J, with 22 bases in the middle. CDR1 is MNHNS and CDR2 is SASEGT in the germline V gene. The CDR3 consists of 17 residues. The CDR3: CATFRQHGTSSGNTIYF. DNA of the CDR3: TGTGCCACCTTTCGTCAACACGGCACCAGCTCTGGAAACACCATATATTTT.